In this sample, the clone carrying this TCR beta chain turned up once. The antigen is unknown. Germline-derived CDR1 and CDR2 are MGHDK and SYGVNS. V trimming: 0 bases; J trimming: 5 bases; junction bases outside the gene matches: 5. This CDR3 is built from 15 residues. The data stem from a study of shared clonotypes between healthy human individuals. Findings and caveats of the study: A reduction in generation probabilities was seen for non-shared clonotypes relative to those shared by all four donors.

Only in-frame clones appear in the TCRdb table, and some are missing; sequencing was by immunoSEQ multiplex PCR. The sample carries roughly 2 million clones, 90% to 95% recorded once. Material: naive CD4+ T cells sorted from blood. As for subset: CD45RA+ positively selected. The chain joins TRBV25-1 to TRBJ2-5; 8 bases are a match to TRBD1. This TCR was recovered from a man younger than 30 in good health. The CDR3 sequence is CASSEYVGQGETQYF. The CDR3 DNA reads TGTGCCAGCAGTGAATATGTAGGACAGGGTGAGACCCAGTACTTC.